The 21 T cell receptor beta chains given below trace back to one sample, sequenced in a study of blood T cell repertoires in COVID-19. The data were produced by immunoSEQ multiplex PCR, yet TCRdb's version contains in-frame clones alone and is incomplete. The sample consists of 120,000 to 150,000 clones, around 84% of them appearing once. Sequenced material: peripheral blood. These receptors were obtained from a human donor with acute or convalescent COVID-19. The donor label of this sample is uncertain.

The V gene is TRBV5-1, the J gene TRBJ2-1; TRBD1 might be the D (6 bases). V gave up 4 bases and J gave up 7 bases, with 15 bases separating them. The CDR3 extends over 14 amino acids. The germline CDR1 and CDR2 sequences are SGHRS and YFSETQ. CDR3 nucleotides: TGCGCCAGCAGCCCGGAACAGGGACGTAATGAGCAGTTCTTC. Translating it yields CASSPEQGRNEQFF.

The chain recombines TRBV6-2 or TRBV6-3 with TRBJ1-5; D unclear. This CDR3 is built from 12 residues. Germline V lookup: CDR1 MNHEY, CDR2 SVGEGT. Trimming removed 5 bases from V and 6 bases from J, with 8 bases in between. Here the CDR3 reads CASSLYFQPQHF. Here the CDR3 DNA reads TGTGCCAGCAGTCTGTACTTTCAGCCCCAGCATTTT.

The chain links TRBV15 to TRBJ2-5; 9 bases are shared with TRBD1. The ends lost 3 bases at V and 3 bases at J; junction bases unmatched: 11. Germline V gene data show CDR1 as LNHNV and CDR2 as YYDKDF (reference sequence). The CDR3 has 17 residues. CDR3 DNA sequence: TGTGCCACCAGCAGGTTTTACCCGGGACAGGGTGAAGAGACCCAGTACTTC. It specifies CATSRFYPGQGEETQYF.

This clone was observed a single time. The CDR3 spells CASSPQLDGAYEQYF. The CDR3, as DNA: TGTGCCAGCTCACCTCAGTTAGACGGGGCCTACGAGCAGTACTTC. The chain combines TRBV18 with TRBJ2-7; D is perhaps TRBD2 (5 bases). Germline V lookup: CDR1 KGHSH, CDR2 LQKENI. V lost 3 bases and J 2 bases, leaving 14 bases between the germline ends. The CDR3 covers 15 residues.

J is TRBJ1-1 and V is TRBV5-8; 8 bases line up with TRBD1. This CDR3 comprises 15 residues. V lost 4 bases and J lost 4; bases outside the gene matches: 9. In germline, CDR1 is SGHTS, CDR2 YDEGEE. This CDR3 reads CASSRRQGSGTEAFF. The CDR3 DNA reads as TGTGCCAGCAGCCGCCGACAGGGGTCGGGCACTGAAGCTTTCTTT.

The chain couples TRBV6-4 to TRBJ2-7; no firm D call. Trimming left V 4 bases short and J 5 bases short, with 6 bases between. Germline assignment: CDR1 MRHNA and CDR2 SNTAGT. This CDR3 comprises 11 residues. CDR3 sequence: CASSGSHEQYF. Here the CDR3 DNA reads TGTGCCAGCAGTGGTAGCCACGAGCAGTACTTC.

The rearrangement links TRBV6-5 to TRBJ1-2; 8 bases are shared with TRBD1. The CDR3 runs to 14 residues. With V trimmed by 6 bases and J by 8 bases, 11 bases remained unmatched. Germline V gives CDR1 MNHEY, CDR2 SVGAGI. The CDR3 DNA is TGTGCCAGCAGGACCCCAGGACAGGGTCAAGGCTACACCTTC. As protein: CASRTPGQGQGYTF.

This clone was recorded a few times. The J gene is TRBJ2-7, the V gene TRBV7-2; possible D gene TRBD2, 5 bases. The CDR3 is made up of 15 amino acids. V lost 5 bases to trimming and J lost 0 bases, with 14 bases between them. Germline CDR1 SGHTA, CDR2 FQGNSA. CDR3 sequence: CASSPPGLGSYEQYF. DNA for the CDR3: TGTGCCAGCAGCCCCCCGGGGTTGGGCTCCTACGAGCAGTACTTC.

The rearrangement joins TRBV7-9 to TRBJ1-2, with 7 bases that match TRBD1. J lost 7 bases, V lost 3 bases, and 5 bases had no gene match. The CDR3 runs to 13 residues. Germline-derived CDR1 and CDR2 are SEHNR and FQNEAQ (reference sequence). CDR3 in DNA: TGTGCCAGCAGCTTTGAGGGGGCGGGTGGCTACACCTTC. It translates to CASSFEGAGGYTF.

CDR3 bases: TGTGCCAGCAGTTTTTCCCCTAGCACAGATACGCAGTATTTT. It is translated as CASSFSPSTDTQYF. This chain connects TRBV28 to TRBJ2-3; D ambiguous. From germline, CDR1 is MDHEN and CDR2 SYDVKM. The CDR3 is made up of 14 amino acids. Trimming pared 3 bases from V and 0 bases from J, leaving 7 bases between.

This clone has a handful of counts. The chain couples TRBV4-1 to TRBJ1-2, with D unresolved. The length of the CDR3 is 15 residues. Germline V gene sequence: CDR1 MGHRA, CDR2 YSYEKL. Trimming took off 4 bases at V and 8 bases at J, with 20 bases between the two ends. The CDR3 sequence: CASSLGLRTMPGYTF. In DNA form, the CDR3 reads TGCGCCAGCAGCCTCGGACTCCGAACTATGCCGGGCTACACCTTC.

The chain is built from TRBV9 and TRBJ2-7; 7 nucleotides line up with TRBD1. With V trimmed by 4 bases and J by 6 bases, 7 bases remained unmatched. CDR3 length: 13 amino acids. Germline lookup yields CDR1 SGDLS and CDR2 YYNGEE. The CDR3 loop reads CASSLQGLGEQYF. For the CDR3, the DNA is TGTGCCAGCAGCCTACAGGGGCTGGGCGAGCAGTACTTC.

This chain uses TRBV15 with TRBJ2-2; D call uncertain. This CDR3 is 15 amino acids long. Germline V gene sequence: CDR1 LNHNV, CDR2 YYDKDF (reference sequence). With 2 bases removed from V and 0 bases from J, the gap between germline ends came to 7 bases. DNA of the CDR3: TGTGCCACCAGCAGATACAATACGAACACCGGGGAGCTGTTTTTT. It yields the protein CATSRYNTNTGELFF.

The chain has TRBV2 and TRBJ2-1; D unclear. V was shortened by 6 bases and J by 2 bases, with 17 bases between the two germline ends. CDR1 is SNHLY and CDR2 is FYNNEI in the germline V gene. CDR3 length: 16 residues. The CDR3 sequence is CASSRVQLPPYNEQFF. CDR3 DNA sequence: TGTGCCAGCAGCCGGGTCCAACTGCCCCCCTACAATGAGCAGTTCTTC.

The chain uses TRBV10-3 and TRBJ1-2; the D gene is possibly TRBD1 (6 bases). The CDR3 sequence is 14 residues long. Germline values: CDR1 ENHRY, CDR2 SYGVKD. V was shortened by 5 bases and J by 3 bases, with 13 bases between the two germline ends. This CDR3 is CAISHRQDHYGYTF. CDR3 nucleotides: TGTGCCATCAGTCATAGACAGGACCACTATGGCTACACCTTC.

The J gene is TRBJ2-2, the V gene TRBV9; D perhaps matches TRBD1 (7 bases). V gave up 0 bases and J gave up 5 bases, with 14 bases separating them. Looked up from germline, CDR1 is SGDLS and CDR2 is YYNGEE. The length of the CDR3 is 16 residues. The CDR3 bases are TGTGCCAGCAGCGTAGATCAGGGGGGAGTTACCGGGGAGCTGTTTTTT. This gives the protein CASSVDQGGVTGELFF.

V and J are TRBV12-3 or TRBV12-4 and TRBJ1-4; 11 nucleotides line up with TRBD1. The CDR3 sequence is 13 residues long. V shed 6 bases, J shed 8 bases, and the junction held 2 bases outside the gene matches. The CDR3 sequence is CASRRTGGEKLFF. Here the CDR3 DNA reads TGTGCCAGCAGGCGGACAGGGGGCGAAAAACTGTTTTTT.

This clone was counted only a few times. The genes are TRBV6-1 and TRBJ1-6; D is ambiguous. Deletions cut 5 bases from V and 0 bases from J, with 5 bases between. This CDR3 is 14 amino acids long. Per germline, CDR1 MNHNS and CDR2 SASEGT. For the CDR3, the DNA is TGTGCCAGCAGTTATAGCTCCTATAATTCACCCCTCCACTTT. The encoded protein is CASSYSSYNSPLHF.

The chain is built from TRBV10-3 and TRBJ2-1; 7 nucleotides line up with TRBD2. V was clipped by 2 bases and J by 4 bases; unmatched bases: 8. The CDR3 sequence is 16 residues long. Germline CDR1 is ENHRY and CDR2 is SYGVKD. CDR3 amino acids: CAISEGLGTTYNEQFF. CDR3 DNA: TGTGCCATCAGTGAGGGACTAGGGACTACATACAATGAGCAGTTCTTC.

This chain connects TRBV19 to TRBJ2-2, with 10 bases that match TRBD1. Germline lookup yields CDR1 LNHDA and CDR2 SQIVND (reference sequence). The CDR3 length is 15 residues. J was trimmed by 4 bases and V by 4 bases; bases with no gene match: 3. CDR3 bases: TGTGCCAGTAGTACGACAGGGGGCAGCACCGGGGAGCTGTTTTTT. Its protein is CASSTTGGSTGELFF.

The J gene is TRBJ1-4, the V gene TRBV6-5, with a tentative D call TRBD1 (5 bases). Germline-derived CDR1 and CDR2 are MNHEY and SVGAGI. The CDR3 runs to 14 residues. Trimming removed 10 bases from V and 2 bases from J, with 14 bases in between. The chain's CDR3 is CATAGTDTNEKLFF. The CDR3 nucleotides read TGTGCCACCGCGGGGACCGATACTAATGAAAAACTGTTTTTT.